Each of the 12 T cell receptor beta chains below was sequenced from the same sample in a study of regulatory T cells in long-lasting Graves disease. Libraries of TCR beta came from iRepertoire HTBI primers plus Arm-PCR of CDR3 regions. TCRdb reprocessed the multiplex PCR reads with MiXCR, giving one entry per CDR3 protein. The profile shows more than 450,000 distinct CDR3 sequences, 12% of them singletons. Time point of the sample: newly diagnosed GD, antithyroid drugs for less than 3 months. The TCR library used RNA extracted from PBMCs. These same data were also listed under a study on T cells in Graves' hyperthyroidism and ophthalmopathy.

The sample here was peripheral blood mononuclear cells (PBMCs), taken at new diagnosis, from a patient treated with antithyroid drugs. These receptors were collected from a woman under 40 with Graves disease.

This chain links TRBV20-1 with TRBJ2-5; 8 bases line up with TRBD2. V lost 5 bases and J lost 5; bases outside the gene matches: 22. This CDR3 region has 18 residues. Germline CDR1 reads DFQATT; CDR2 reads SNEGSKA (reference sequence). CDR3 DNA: TGCAGTGCTCGGGGTGGGGCACAGCGGGAGTTGGTACAGGAGACCCAGTACTTC. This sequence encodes CSARGGAQRELVQETQYF.

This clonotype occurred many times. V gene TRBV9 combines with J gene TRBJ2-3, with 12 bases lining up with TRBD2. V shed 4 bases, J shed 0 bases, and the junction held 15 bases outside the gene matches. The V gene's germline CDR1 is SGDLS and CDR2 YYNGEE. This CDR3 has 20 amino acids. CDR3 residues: CASSPTIRLAGAPSTDTQYF. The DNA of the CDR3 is TGTGCCAGCAGCCCGACGATCCGACTAGCGGGAGCGCCTAGCACAGATACGCAGTATTTT.

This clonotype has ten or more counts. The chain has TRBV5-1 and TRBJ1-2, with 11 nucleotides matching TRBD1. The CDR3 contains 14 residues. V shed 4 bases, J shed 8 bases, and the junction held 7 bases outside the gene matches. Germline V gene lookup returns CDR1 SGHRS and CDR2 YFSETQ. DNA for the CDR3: TGCGCCAGCAGCCTAGGACAGGGGGCGGAAGGCTACACCTTC. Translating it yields CASSLGQGAEGYTF.

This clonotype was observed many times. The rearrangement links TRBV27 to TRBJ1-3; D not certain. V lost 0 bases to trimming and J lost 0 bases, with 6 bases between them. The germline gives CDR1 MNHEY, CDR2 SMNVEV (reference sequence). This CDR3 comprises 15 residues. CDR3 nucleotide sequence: TGTGCCAGCAGTTTATCCAGATACTCTGGAAACACCATATATTTT. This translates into CASSLSRYSGNTIYF.

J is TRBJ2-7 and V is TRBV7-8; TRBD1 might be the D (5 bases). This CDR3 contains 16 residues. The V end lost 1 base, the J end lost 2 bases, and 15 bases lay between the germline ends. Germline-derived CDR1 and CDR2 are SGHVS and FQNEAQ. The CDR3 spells CASSLGARAIPYEQYF. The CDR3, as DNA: TGTGCCAGCAGCTTAGGGGCCAGGGCGATCCCCTACGAGCAGTACTTC.

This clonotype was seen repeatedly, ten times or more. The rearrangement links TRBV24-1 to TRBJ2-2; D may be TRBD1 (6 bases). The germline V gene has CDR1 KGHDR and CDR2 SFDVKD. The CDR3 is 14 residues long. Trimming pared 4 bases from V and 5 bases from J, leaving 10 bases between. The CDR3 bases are TGTGCCACCAGTGACTATACAGGGACCGGGGAGCTGTTTTTT. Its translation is CATSDYTGTGELFF.

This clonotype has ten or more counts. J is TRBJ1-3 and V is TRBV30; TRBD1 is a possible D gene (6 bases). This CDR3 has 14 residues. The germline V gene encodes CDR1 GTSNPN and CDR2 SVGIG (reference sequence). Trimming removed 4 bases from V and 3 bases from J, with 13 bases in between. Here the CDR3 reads CAWTKDSVGNTIYF. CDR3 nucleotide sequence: TGTGCCTGGACAAAGGACAGCGTTGGAAACACCATATATTTT.

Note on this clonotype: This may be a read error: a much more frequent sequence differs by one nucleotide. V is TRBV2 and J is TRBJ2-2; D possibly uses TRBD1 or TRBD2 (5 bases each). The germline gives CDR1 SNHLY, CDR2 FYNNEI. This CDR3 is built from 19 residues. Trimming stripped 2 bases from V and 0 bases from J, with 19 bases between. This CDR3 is CASSEPLALGVSNTGELFF. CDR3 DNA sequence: TGTGCCAGCAGTGAACCCCTAGCCCTAGGGGTCTCGAACACCGGGGAGCTGTTTTTT.

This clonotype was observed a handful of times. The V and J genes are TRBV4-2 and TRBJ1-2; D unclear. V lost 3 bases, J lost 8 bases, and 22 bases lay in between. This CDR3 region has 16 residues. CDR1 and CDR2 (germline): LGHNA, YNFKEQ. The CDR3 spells CASSHPLGGLRIGYTF. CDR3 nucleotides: TGTGCCAGCAGCCACCCACTGGGCGGGCTGCGGATCGGCTACACCTTC.

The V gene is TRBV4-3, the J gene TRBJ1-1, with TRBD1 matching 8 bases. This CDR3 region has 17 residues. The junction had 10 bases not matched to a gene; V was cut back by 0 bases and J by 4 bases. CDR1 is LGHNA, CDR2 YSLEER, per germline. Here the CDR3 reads CASSQEAQGAYSTEAFF. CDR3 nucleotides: TGCGCCAGCAGCCAAGAAGCCCAGGGGGCTTATAGCACTGAAGCTTTCTTT.

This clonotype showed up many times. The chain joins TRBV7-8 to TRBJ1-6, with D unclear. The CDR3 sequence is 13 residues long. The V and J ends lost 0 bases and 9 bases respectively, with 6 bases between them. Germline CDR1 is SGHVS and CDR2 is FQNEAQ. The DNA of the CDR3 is TGTGCCAGCAGCTTAGCTGATGGTTCACCCCTCCACTTT. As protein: CASSLADGSPLHF.

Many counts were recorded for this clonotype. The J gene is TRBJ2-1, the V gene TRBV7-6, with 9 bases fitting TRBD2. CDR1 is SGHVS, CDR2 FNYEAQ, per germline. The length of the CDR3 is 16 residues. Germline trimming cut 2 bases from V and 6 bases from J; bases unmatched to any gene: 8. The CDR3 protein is CASSLSPSGMINEQFF. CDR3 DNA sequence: TGTGCCAGCAGCTTATCTCCTAGCGGGATGATCAATGAGCAGTTCTTC.